This TCR beta chain stems from a study of shared clonotypes between healthy human individuals. Findings of the study overall: Clonotype sharing among the donors was expected to vary with sequencing depth.

V lost 0 bases, J lost 4 bases, and 10 bases lay in between. CDR1 SGHRS and CDR2 YFSETQ come from the germline V gene. The CDR3 is 14 amino acids. This clone was detected only a few times. Its antigen is not known. Distinct nucleotide sequences in the sample also encode this CDR3. TCRdb's copy holds only in-frame clones and misses some; the assay was immunoSEQ multiplex PCR. The sample lists approximately 470,000 clones, roughly 80% seen once, with more than 10% in the top ten. The source of this sequence is a woman aged 40 to 49 in good health. Some clones in this sample may be carry-over from other donors' samples. Material for sequencing was PBMCs. The chain couples TRBV5-1 to TRBJ1-1; D is perhaps TRBD1 (5 bases). CDR3 sequence: CASSLGAQGTEAFF. The CDR3 region has the DNA TGCGCCAGCAGCTTGGGTGCCCAGGGCACTGAAGCTTTCTTT. Full variable domain (missing parts from reference TRBV5-1 and TRBJ1-1): KAGVTQTPRYLIKTRGQQVTLSCSPISGHRSVSWYQQTPGQGLQFLFEYFSETQRNKGNFPGRFSGRQFSNSRSEMNVSTLELGDSALYLCASSLGAQGTEAFFGQGTRLTVV.